Listed below are T cell receptor beta chains from one sample, sequenced in a study of shared clonotypes between healthy human individuals. This table comes from immunoSEQ multiplex PCR, and its TCRdb copy is limited to in-frame clones, with some not included. The sample holds approximately 1.9 million clones, over 85% seen once. The sample was naive CD8+ T cells from PBMCs. The receptors were gathered from a man aged 18 to 30 in good health. Some clones in this sample may be carry-over from other donors' samples. Both conserved end residues are part of each CDR3. A D gene is named only where the DNA matches it firmly. Clone size appears in some rows only: once, few, many, or a class for an expanded clone.

>TRBV7-9|once|TRBJ1-3|13|NA
TGTGCCAGCAGCCCAGGGTCTGGAAACACCATATATTTT
CASSPGSGNTIYF
>TRBV7-9|NA|TRBJ1-1|13|NA
TGTGCCAGCAGCGAACACGGGGACACTGAAGCTTTCTTT
CASSEHGDTEAFF
>TRBV7-6|NA|TRBJ2-1|12|NA
TGTGCCAGCAGCTTACTGGGGCCGGGGGACGTCTTC
CASSLLGPGDVF
>TRBV7-8|NA|TRBJ1-1|15|NA
TGTGCCAGCAGCTTAGCCTACAGGCTGAACACTGAAGCTTTCTTT
CASSLAYRLNTEAFF
>TRBV7-6|NA|TRBJ2-1|14|NA
TGTGCCAGCAGCTTAGCGGGAGCGCAAAATGAGCAGTTCTTC
CASSLAGAQNEQFF
>TRBV4-2|few|TRBJ1-2|11|NA
TGTGCCAGCAGCCAAGCTTCCGGCTACACCTTC
CASSQASGYTF
>TRBV4-3|NA|TRBJ2-7|12|NA
TGCGCCAGCAGCCCGGACACCTACGAGCAGTACTTC
CASSPDTYEQYF
>TRBV19|NA|TRBJ2-1|16|TRBD2
TGTGCCAGTAGCCCCTACAGGGGAATAGCGGGAGATGAGCAGTTCTTC
CASSPYRGIAGDEQFF
>TRBV29-1|NA|TRBJ2-5|15|NA
TGCAGCGTGGTCGGGGCAGGTACTAGGCAAGAGACCCAGTACTTC
CSVVGAGTRQETQYF
>TRBV27|NA|TRBJ2-3|19|TRBD2
TGTGCCAGCAGTACTCGCGGGGTTAGCACTAGCGGGGGCACAGATACGCAGTATTTT
CASSTRGVSTSGGTDTQYF
>TRBV27|NA|TRBJ1-5|14|NA
TGTGCCAGCATTCTCCGGGCGGGGTTACAGCCCCAGCATTTT
CASILRAGLQPQHF
>TRBV27|NA|TRBJ2-1|15|TRBD2
TGTGCCAGCAGTTTATCAGTAGCGGGGCTTTTTGAGCAGTTCTTC
CASSLSVAGLFEQFF
>TRBV2|NA|TRBJ2-2|15|TRBD2
TGTGCCAGCAGTGTGGGGAGGGTGAGCACCGGGGAGCTGTTTTTT
CASSVGRVSTGELFF
>TRBV4-3|NA|TRBJ2-3|14|NA
TGCGCCAGCAGCGGCGGGGTGGGACCAGATACGCAGTATTTT
CASSGGVGPDTQYF
>TRBV28|NA|TRBJ2-1|15|NA
TGTGCCAGCAGTTTACGGGGACTCCCTGTGAATGAGCAGTTCTTC
CASSLRGLPVNEQFF
>TRBV27|NA|TRBJ1-5|15|NA
TGTGCCAGCAGTTTTGGTGCTCGGCTCAATCAGCCCCAGCATTTT
CASSFGARLNQPQHF
>TRBV10-3|NA|TRBJ2-7|18|TRBD2
TGTGCCATCAGCGATCCGAGAAGGGGGCTAGCGGGAAGAAACGAGCAGTACTTC
CAISDPRRGLAGRNEQYF
>TRBV11-2|NA|TRBJ2-5|13|NA
TGTGCCAGCAGGTCTATCGGCGGTGCGGACAAGTACTTC
CASRSIGGADKYF
>TRBV7-2|NA|TRBJ1-1|15|TRBD1
TGTGCCAGCAGCTTACCAGGGGGTTGGCCTTCTGCGGCTTTCTTT
CASSLPGGWPSAAFF
>TRBV29-1|NA|TRBJ2-7|14|TRBD1
TGCAGCGTTGTAGGGGGGACAGGGTACGACGAGCAGTACTTC
CSVVGGTGYDEQYF
>TRBV28|NA|TRBJ1-6|16|NA
TGTGCCAGCAGTTTAAGGGCGAGCTCCTATAATTCACCCCTCCACTTT
CASSLRASSYNSPLHF
>TRBV7-9|NA|TRBJ2-3|19|TRBD2
TGTGCCAGCAGCTTAGGTTCCACCCCTAGCGGGAGCCGCCCAGATACGCAGTATTTT
CASSLGSTPSGSRPDTQYF
>TRBV11-2|NA|TRBJ2-4|17|NA
TGTGCCAGCAGCACCGCCCTCGGAGCGGGAGCCAAAAACATTCAGTACTTC
CASSTALGAGAKNIQYF
>TRBV7-9|NA|TRBJ2-7|17|TRBD2
TGTGCCAGCAGCGGCACGAGGAGGCTAGCGGGACCCTACGAGCAGTACTTC
CASSGTRRLAGPYEQYF
>TRBV28|NA|TRBJ2-4|15|TRBD1
TGTGCCAGCAGTTTCGGACAGGGAGCCAAAAACATTCAGTACTTC
CASSFGQGAKNIQYF
>TRBV27|NA|TRBJ2-7|13|NA
TGTGCCAGCAGTCTAGGGACACAATACGAGCAGTACTTC
CASSLGTQYEQYF
>TRBV9|NA|TRBJ2-1|13|NA
TGTGCCAGCAGCGTAGGTACCGGGGATGAGCAGTTCTTC
CASSVGTGDEQFF
>TRBV27|NA|TRBJ2-3|16|NA
TGTGCCAGCAGCTCCCCGGTGGGGTGGATGGCAGATACGCAGTATTTT
CASSSPVGWMADTQYF
>TRBV7-2|NA|TRBJ2-7|18|TRBD2
TGTGCCAGCAGCCCTCCGACAGGCGGGAGGCCCAGACCCTACGAGCAGTACTTC
CASSPPTGGRPRPYEQYF
>TRBV4-1|NA|TRBJ2-3|13|NA
TGCGCCAGCAGCCCAAAGCTCACAGATACGCAGTATTTT
CASSPKLTDTQYF
>TRBV29-1|NA|TRBJ1-1|13|NA
TGCAGCGTTTATCCGGGACCGAACACTGAAGCTTTCTTT
CSVYPGPNTEAFF
>TRBV6-7|NA|TRBJ1-2|15|TRBD1
TGTGCCAGCAGTTACCCCAGGGGGCTCGGCTATGGCTACACCTTC
CASSYPRGLGYGYTF
>TRBV7-8|NA|TRBJ2-7|13|NA
TGTGCCAGCAGCCCAAATACAGGGAACGAGCAGTACTTC
CASSPNTGNEQYF
>TRBV7-6|NA|TRBJ2-2|15|NA
TGTGCCAGCAGCTTAGGGCGGGGCGCAACCGGGGAGCTGTTTTTT
CASSLGRGATGELFF
>TRBV7-9|once|TRBJ2-3|13|NA
TGTGCCCAGGGGGGCAGTCGCACAGATACGCAGTATTTT
CAQGGSRTDTQYF
>TRBV6-5|NA|TRBJ2-7|14|NA
TGTGCCAGCAGTTTCGGGTCTAGCTTGGACGAGCAGTACTTC
CASSFGSSLDEQYF
>TRBV27|NA|TRBJ2-7|13|NA
TGTGCCAGTTTCTCGGGAGTCCCCAACGAGCAGTACTTC
CASFSGVPNEQYF
>TRBV4-1|NA|TRBJ2-7|19|TRBD2
TGCGCCAGCAGCCAGGAAACTCCGGGACTAGCGGGAAGTGCGGGCGAGCAGTACTTC
CASSQETPGLAGSAGEQYF
>TRBV29-1|once|TRBJ2-2|13|NA
TGCAGTACCTACCAGGGGAACACCGGGGAGCTGTTTTTT
CSTYQGNTGELFF